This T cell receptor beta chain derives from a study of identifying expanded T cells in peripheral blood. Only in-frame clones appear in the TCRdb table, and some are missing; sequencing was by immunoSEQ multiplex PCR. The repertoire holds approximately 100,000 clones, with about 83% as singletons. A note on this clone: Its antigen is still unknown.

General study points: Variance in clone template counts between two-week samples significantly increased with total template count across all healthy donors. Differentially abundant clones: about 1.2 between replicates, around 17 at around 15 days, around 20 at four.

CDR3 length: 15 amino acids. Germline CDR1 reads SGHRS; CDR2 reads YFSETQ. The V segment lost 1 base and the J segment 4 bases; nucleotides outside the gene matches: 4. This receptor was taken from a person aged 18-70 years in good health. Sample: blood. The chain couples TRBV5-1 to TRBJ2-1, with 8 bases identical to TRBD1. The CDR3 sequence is CASSLTGTGYNEQFF. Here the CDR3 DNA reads TGCGCCAGCAGCTTGACCGGGACAGGTTACAATGAGCAGTTCTTC.